This T cell receptor beta chain was sequenced for a study of response to subunit inactivated influenza vaccine. Deletions cut 1 base from V and 0 bases from J, with 25 bases between. This CDR3 spans 21 amino acids. Germline assignment: CDR1 SGHAT and CDR2 FQNNGV. TCRdb ran MiXCR on the RT-PCR reads and lists one entry per CDR3 protein. The data show approximately 160,000 distinct CDR3 sequences, roughly a tenth seen once. This clonotype was recorded at least ten times. The target antigen is unknown. General observations from the study: It was the authors' suggestion that each seasonal influenza vaccination recruits few new T cells.

The sequence came from a man between 50 and 75 years old who received an inactivated influenza vaccine. J is TRBJ2-1 and V is TRBV11-2; maybe TRBD1 (6 bases). The sequences come from CD8+ T cells sorted from PBMCs, collected about 23 months after vaccination. The CDR3 reads CASSLVFGQGKGSDSYNEQFF. The DNA of the CDR3 is TGTGCCAGCAGCTTAGTGTTTGGGCAGGGGAAAGGGTCTGACTCCTACAATGAGCAGTTCTTC. Using reference TRBV11-2 and TRBJ2-1 for the parts outside the CDR3, the full variable domain is EAGVAQSPRYKIIEKRQSVAFWCNPISGHATLYWYQQILGQGPKLLIQFQNNGVVDDSQLPKDRFSAERLKGVDSTLKIQPAKLEDSAVYLCASSLVFGQGKGSDSYNEQFFGPGTRLTVL.